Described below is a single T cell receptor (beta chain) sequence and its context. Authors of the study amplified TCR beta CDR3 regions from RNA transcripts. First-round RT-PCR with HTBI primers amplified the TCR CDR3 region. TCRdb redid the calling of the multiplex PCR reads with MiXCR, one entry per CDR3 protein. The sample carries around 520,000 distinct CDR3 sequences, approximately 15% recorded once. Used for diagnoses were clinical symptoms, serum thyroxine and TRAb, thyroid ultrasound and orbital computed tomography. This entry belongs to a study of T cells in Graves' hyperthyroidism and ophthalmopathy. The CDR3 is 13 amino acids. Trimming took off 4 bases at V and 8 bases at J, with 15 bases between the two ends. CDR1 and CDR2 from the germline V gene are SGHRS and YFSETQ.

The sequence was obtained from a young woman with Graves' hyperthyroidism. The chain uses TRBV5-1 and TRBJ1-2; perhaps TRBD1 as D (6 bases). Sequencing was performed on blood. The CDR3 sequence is CASSDQGTRGYTF. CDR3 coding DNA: TGCGCCAGCAGCGATCAGGGGACTAGAGGCTACACCTTC. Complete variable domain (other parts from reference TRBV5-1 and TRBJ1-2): KAGVTQTPRYLIKTRGQQVTLSCSPISGHRSVSWYQQTPGQGLQFLFEYFSETQRNKGNFPGRFSGRQFSNSRSEMNVSTLELGDSALYLCASSDQGTRGYTFGSGTRLTVV.